This record concerns one T cell receptor beta chain sequence. The antigen is not known. The record originates from a study of cytomegalovirus exposure and HLA in healthy donors. V gave up 6 bases and J gave up 2 bases, with 7 bases separating them. CDR1 SQVTM and CDR2 ANQGSEA come from the germline V gene. The CDR3 spans 11 residues. Study results and limitations: Some TCR beta chains (more than 150 of them) were listed as cytomegalovirus-associated.

PCR used 60 Vbeta primers and 13 Jbeta primers. Repertoires were generated with immunoSEQ multiplex PCR, while TCRdb's copy carries only in-frame clones and drops some. Its table lists 150,000 or so clones. The J gene is TRBJ2-5, the V gene TRBV29-1; D is uncertain. This receptor was taken from a man between 18 and 35 years old in good health and CMV-seronegative. The sequenced material came from PBMCs. The CDR3 DNA sequence: TGCAGCGTACTCGAGCAAGAGACCCAGTACTTC. Protein: CSVLEQETQYF.